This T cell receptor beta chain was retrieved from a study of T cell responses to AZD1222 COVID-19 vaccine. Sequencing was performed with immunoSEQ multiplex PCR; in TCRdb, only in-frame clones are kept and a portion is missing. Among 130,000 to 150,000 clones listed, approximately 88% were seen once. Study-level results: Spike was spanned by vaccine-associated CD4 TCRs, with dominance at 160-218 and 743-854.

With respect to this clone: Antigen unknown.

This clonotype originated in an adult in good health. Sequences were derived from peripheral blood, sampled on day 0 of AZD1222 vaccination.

CDR3: CASSEQGEMIQPQHF. CDR3 bases: TGTGCCAGCTCAGAACAGGGCGAAATGATTCAGCCCCAGCATTTT. The chain employs TRBV18 and TRBJ1-5, with D maybe TRBD1 (6 bases). Germline V gene sequence: CDR1 KGHSH, CDR2 LQKENI. V was trimmed by 5 bases and J by 6 bases, leaving 17 bases between them. The CDR3 contains 15 residues.